A single sample is the source of the 15 T cell receptor beta chains below, sequenced in a study of PD-1 blockade in classical Hodgkin lymphoma. Every patient relapsed after autologous stem cell transplantation, and brentuximab vedotin exposure varied. Only in-frame clones appear in the TCRdb table, and some are missing; sequencing was by immunoSEQ multiplex PCR. The sample has about 13,000 clones, around 80% seen once. Sequencing was performed on peripheral blood mononuclear cells (PBMCs), taken at baseline. These TCRs come from a human donor with classical Hodgkin lymphoma.

V gene TRBV6-5 combines with J gene TRBJ2-7; TRBD1 aligns across 8 bases. Germline lookup yields CDR1 MNHEY and CDR2 SVGAGI. The CDR3 contains 13 residues. After removal of 6 bases from V and 6 bases from J, the junction contained 7 bases not matched to a gene. CDR3 residues: CASRQGAKGEQYF. The CDR3 DNA is TGTGCCAGCAGGCAGGGGGCTAAGGGCGAGCAGTACTTC.

This sequence joins TRBV25-1 and TRBJ2-3; 11 bases line up with TRBD2. V lost 5 bases, J lost 4 bases, and 5 bases stayed unmatched. The CDR3 totals 15 residues. Germline CDR1 is MGHDK and CDR2 is SYGVNS. The CDR3 here is CASSQLAGAADTQYF. Written as DNA, the CDR3 is TGTGCCAGCAGTCAACTAGCGGGAGCGGCAGATACGCAGTATTTT.

The CDR3 nucleotides are TGTGCCAGCAGCCAAGATCAGGCTAGCGGCTCCTACGAGCAGTACTTC. Protein sequence: CASSQDQASGSYEQYF. The rearrangement links TRBV4-2 to TRBJ2-7; 7 bases are shared with TRBD2. Per germline, CDR1 LGHNA and CDR2 YNFKEQ. The V segment lost 0 bases and the J segment 0 bases; nucleotides outside the gene matches: 5. The CDR3 is 16 residues long.

The CDR3 nucleotides read TGTGCCAGCAGAGGTATTGGGGACAGGGGGTCCTACGAGCAGTACGTC. Encoded protein: CASRGIGDRGSYEQYV. The J gene is TRBJ2-7, the V gene TRBV27; TRBD1 matches at 11 bases. In germline, CDR1 is MNHEY, CDR2 SMNVEV (reference sequence). The CDR3 has 16 amino acids. V was clipped by 6 bases and J by 1 base; unmatched bases: 8.

The gene calls are TRBV4-2 and TRBJ1-2, with D tentatively TRBD1 (5 bases). Looked up from germline, CDR1 is LGHNA and CDR2 is YNFKEQ. The CDR3 totals 15 residues. V was clipped by 0 bases and J by 5 bases, with 13 bases between them. The CDR3 region is CASSQDRGVDYGYTF. Here the CDR3 DNA reads TGTGCCAGCAGCCAAGATCGGGGGGTGGATTATGGCTACACCTTC.

The CDR3, as DNA: TGTGCCAGCCGGGGTATGGGGTTCGGCGAAAAACTGTTTTTT. Amino acids: CASRGMGFGEKLFF. The V gene is TRBV7-2, the J gene TRBJ1-4; D gene ambiguous. Trimming left V 8 bases short and J 8 bases short, with 18 bases between. Germline loops: CDR1 SGHTA, CDR2 FQGNSA. This CDR3 has 14 residues.

The rearrangement joins TRBV11-3 to TRBJ2-1; 8 nucleotides agree with TRBD2. The germline CDR1 and CDR2 sequences are SGHNT and YENEEA. V lost 1 base and J lost 1; bases outside the gene matches: 9. The CDR3 spans 18 residues. CDR3 protein: CASSLGSASGLSYNEQFF. The CDR3 DNA reads as TGTGCCAGCAGCTTAGGTTCCGCTAGCGGGCTGTCCTACAATGAGCAGTTCTTC.

This chain uses TRBV7-2 with TRBJ2-5; no clear D. The V end lost 3 bases, the J end lost 5 bases, and 4 bases lay between the germline ends. This CDR3 region has 11 residues. Per germline, CDR1 SGHTA and CDR2 FQGNSA. CDR3 in amino acids: CASSFSETQYF. The CDR3 DNA reads TGTGCCAGCAGCTTTAGTGAGACCCAGTACTTC.

The rearrangement links TRBV6-1 to TRBJ2-3; D gene ambiguous. The CDR3 contains 15 residues. V gave up 1 base and J gave up 6 bases, with 14 bases separating them. CDR1 and CDR2 from the germline V gene are MNHNS and SASEGT. The chain's CDR3 is CASSEVRAAPDTQYF. The CDR3 bases are TGTGCCAGCAGTGAAGTCCGTGCAGCCCCGGATACGCAGTATTTT.

The chain links TRBV29-1 to TRBJ2-7; the match to TRBD1 covers 12 bases. Germline V CDR1 and CDR2: SQVTM, ANQGSEA. V trimming: 5 bases; J trimming: 5 bases; junction bases outside the gene matches: 7. The CDR3 has 14 amino acids. The CDR3 protein is CSVWGDRGLDEQYF. The CDR3 bases are TGCAGCGTTTGGGGGGACAGGGGGCTCGACGAGCAGTACTTC.

CDR3 DNA: TGCGCCAGCAGCCAAGAGCGGGAGTGGTACAATGAGCAGTTCTTC. It yields the protein CASSQEREWYNEQFF. The chain employs TRBV4-3 and TRBJ2-1, with TRBD2 matching 7 bases. The J segment lost 4 bases and the V segment lost 0 bases, leaving 3 bases of the junction unmatched. The CDR3 spans 15 residues. The V gene's germline CDR1 is LGHNA and CDR2 YSLEER.

The rearrangement joins TRBV11-2 to TRBJ2-1; D unclear. Germline assignment: CDR1 SGHAT and CDR2 FQNNGV. This CDR3 comprises 15 residues. The V end lost 5 bases, the J end lost 0 bases, and 11 bases lay between the germline ends. DNA for the CDR3: TGTGCCAGCAGCCAACGGTCCGGCTCCTACAATGAGCAGTTCTTC. Its translation is CASSQRSGSYNEQFF. The whole variable domain, filled in from reference TRBV11-2 and TRBJ2-1, reads EAGVAQSPRYKIIEKRQSVAFWCNPISGHATLYWYQQILGQGPKLLIQFQNNGVVDDSQLPKDRFSAERLKGVDSTLKIQPAKLEDSAVYLCASSQRSGSYNEQFFGPGTRLTVL.

The rearrangement links TRBV9 to TRBJ1-6; 7 bases align to TRBD1. CDR3 size: 16 residues. CDR1 SGDLS and CDR2 YYNGEE come from the germline V gene. Unmatched junction bases numbered 6, after V lost 4 bases and J lost 2 bases. The CDR3 bases are TGTGCCAGCAGCCCTAAGGGGACAGCCTATAATTCACCCCTCCACTTT. Translated, it gives CASSPKGTAYNSPLHF. The variable domain in full, with the rest retrieved from reference TRBV9 and TRBJ1-6, is DSGVTQTPKHLITATGQRVTLRCSPRSGDLSVYWYQQSLDQGLQFLIQYYNGEERAKGNILERFSAQQFPDLHSELNLSSLELGDSALYFCASSPKGTAYNSPLHFGNGTRLTVT.

V is TRBV5-6 and J is TRBJ2-3; TRBD2 aligns across 7 bases. The CDR3 consists of 17 residues. Germline assignment: CDR1 SGHDT and CDR2 YYEEEE. The V gene end was trimmed by 2 bases and the J gene end by 0 bases; junction bases not matched to a gene: 9. The CDR3 is CASSFSLAEPSTDTQYF. The CDR3 DNA follows: TGTGCCAGCAGCTTTAGTCTAGCGGAACCCAGCACAGATACGCAGTATTTT.

The rearrangement links TRBV13 to TRBJ2-2, with D perhaps TRBD1 (5 bases). Trimming took 2 bases from V and 0 from J, leaving 10 bases between them. The CDR3 consists of 16 residues. CDR1 and CDR2 (germline): PRHDT, FYEKMQ (reference sequence). CDR3 sequence: CASSLYTGPNTGELFF. The CDR3 DNA reads as TGTGCCAGCAGCTTATATACAGGTCCGAACACCGGGGAGCTGTTTTTT.